Given below is one T cell receptor beta chain in context. The specificity of this receptor is unknown. There are no base qualities to consult, and no much larger clone falls within one base. This entry comes from a study of blood T cells in healthy people across ages (dated by TCRdb to about 2015). About the full investigation: In model experiments, roughly one uniquely barcoded TCR beta cDNA molecule per two T cells was captured by template switching. Using deep sequencing normalized with unique cDNA molecular identifiers, the study measured how TCR beta repertoire diversity changes with age. Four age groups were formed from the donors: young (average approximately 15 years), middle-aged (more than 35), aged (62) and long-lived (more than 75). Donors of different ages were randomly distributed across sequencing lanes to avoid experimental bias. Using the same blood draw, the study looked at two additional independent replicas of 1 million unique cDNA reads for two donors, one aged 18 to 30 and the other aged 80 or older.

General conclusions and limits of the study: Compared with the aged group, more naive CD4+ T cells, fewer expanded clones and increased TCR diversity were shown by the long-lived group, suggesting age selection. Observed TCR beta diversity per million T cells fell roughly linearly with age, and a significant reduction was already apparent by age approximately 41. The percentage of naive T cells measured by flow cytometry correlated strongly with observed TCR beta diversity. Because profiling used bulk unsorted PBMCs, naive and antigen-experienced compartments could not be compared conclusively. Because the CMV infection status of the donors was unknown, age-related changes in expanded clonotypes may potentially have been confounded. Estimates of total diversity based on one million sequenced T cells were considered lower bounds and underestimates.

Systemically healthy Caucasian individuals from Russia, 35 to 50 in total and aged about 6 to 95 years, were included as donors. Around 10 milliliters of peripheral blood were drawn from each donor into EDTA-treated Vacutainer tubes. Ficoll-Paque density-gradient centrifugation was used to isolate PBMCs, with at least 7 million per sample. Total RNA was extracted from PBMCs with Trizol reagent, with at least 5 micrograms obtained per sample. The percentages of naive CD45RAhigh/CD27high T cells were determined by flow cytometry on a PBMC aliquot from every donor. V ends up 7 bases short and J 3 bases short, with an unmatched junction base count of 10. From its cysteine to its phenylalanine, the CDR3 spans 17 amino acids. Just CDR3 DNA is preserved here, 51 bases in frame from base 1. Per the germline V gene, MNHNS is the CDR1 and SASEGT is the CDR2. The method behind the library was 5' RACE. The sequencer was an Illumina HiSeq 2500. A second about 7 to 12 cycle PCR used a sample-barcoded 5' primer and a J-beta primer mix. Each TCR beta cDNA molecule received a unique molecular identifier from a template-switch 5' adaptor carrying 12 random nucleotides. At least 2.5 million CDR3-containing paired-end reads were obtained from each sample. The Mint cDNA synthesis kit, primed by a TRBC-specific oligonucleotide, was used to synthesize first-strand cDNA from all RNA. All cDNA was treated with uracil-DNA glycosylase and then went through a first 18-cycle PCR with the universal primers M1SS and BC2_uni_R. Turning to the authors' computational methods: Normalization of each sample was performed by random selection of 1 million high-quality reads, each carrying a distinct molecular identifier. Reads with shared molecular identifiers were discarded instead of being binned into consensus sequences. MiTCR, run with a Q25 quality threshold and the strictest error-elimination algorithm, handled CDR3 identification, clonotype clustering and error correction. A nonparametric unseen species model using Euler transformation provided a lower-bound estimate of total TCR beta diversity. TCRdb passed the public sequencing reads through fastp at Q25 and MiXCR, retaining productive beta sequences. Merged by CDR3 protein, the rows form single entries marked with the most common genes and DNA. None of the V and J calls come from the authors' own analysis; TCRdb made them. The sample contains about 800,000 distinct CDR3 sequences, about half of them found a single time. The ten largest clones capture approximately 18% of the sample.

The chain couples TRBV6-1 to TRBJ2-6, with 9 central nucleotides matching TRBD1. This TCR was recovered from a man older than 75 in good health. The sequencing input was blood. The bases read TGTGCCAGCAACCCGGGACAGGGAAGTATTGGGGCCAACGTCCTGACTTTC. This codes for CASNPGQGSIGANVLTF.